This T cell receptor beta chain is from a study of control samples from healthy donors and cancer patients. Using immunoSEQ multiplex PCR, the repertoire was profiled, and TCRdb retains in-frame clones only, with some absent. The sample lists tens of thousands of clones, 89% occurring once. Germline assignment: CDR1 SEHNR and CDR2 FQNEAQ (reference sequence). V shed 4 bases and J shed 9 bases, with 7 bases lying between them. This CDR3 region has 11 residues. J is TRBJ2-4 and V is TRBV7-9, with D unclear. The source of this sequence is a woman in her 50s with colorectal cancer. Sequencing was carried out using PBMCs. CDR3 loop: CASSSVAIQYF. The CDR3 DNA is TGTGCCAGCAGCTCAGTAGCCATTCAGTACTTC.